These 10 T cell receptor beta chains originate from one sample sequenced in a study of shared clonotypes between healthy human individuals. The table came from immunoSEQ multiplex PCR; TCRdb's copy has only in-frame clones and leaves some out. The sample holds under 1 million clones, 90% to 98% seen once. Positive CCR7 selection of CD45RO-negative cells yielded the naive CD8 cells, and terminally differentiated effector memory CD45RA+ cells were excluded. What was sequenced was naive CD8+ T cells sorted from blood. The source of these receptors is a young man in good health.

The chain recombines TRBV27 with TRBJ2-1; TRBD2 matches 7 bases. Germline V gene lookup returns CDR1 MNHEY and CDR2 SMNVEV (reference sequence). V shed 5 bases and J 3 bases; nucleotides not matched to a gene: 7. This CDR3 spans 15 amino acids. CDR3 region: CASSPTSVFYNEQFF. The DNA of the CDR3 is TGTGCCAGCAGTCCCACTAGCGTGTTCTACAATGAGCAGTTCTTC.

The V call is TRBV2, the J call TRBJ2-3, with D unresolved. The CDR3 covers 15 residues. The V end was cut by 6 bases, the J end by 6 bases, with 19 bases between. Germline CDR1 SNHLY, CDR2 FYNNEI. Here the CDR3 reads CASSPAVAARDTQYF. CDR3 sequence (DNA): TGTGCCAGCAGCCCCGCGGTGGCGGCTCGGGATACGCAGTATTTT.

This chain uses TRBV28 with TRBJ2-1; TRBD1 might be the D (5 bases). Trimming shortened V by 6 bases and J by 0 bases, and 15 bases separated the two germline ends. This CDR3 has 16 amino acids. Germline CDR1 reads MDHEN; CDR2 reads SYDVKM. CDR3 protein: CASSTADSFSYNEQFF. CDR3 nucleotides: TGTGCCAGCAGCACCGCCGACAGTTTCTCCTACAATGAGCAGTTCTTC. The complete variable domain, with remaining parts taken from reference TRBV28 and TRBJ2-1, reads DVKVTQSSRYLVKRTGEKVFLECVQDMDHENMFWYRQDPGLGLRLIYFSYDVKMKEKGDIPEGYSVSREKKERFSLILESASTNQTSMYLCASSTADSFSYNEQFFGPGTRLTVL.

The rearrangement joins TRBV28 to TRBJ2-1, with 7 bases that match TRBD2. Germline trimming cut 3 bases from V and 4 bases from J; bases unmatched to any gene: 6. The CDR3 contains 15 residues. The germline V gene has CDR1 MDHEN and CDR2 SYDVKM. Here the CDR3 DNA reads TGTGCCAGCAGTTTTGCGGGAGAGTCTTACAATGAGCAGTTCTTC. It specifies CASSFAGESYNEQFF.

The chain couples TRBV5-3 to TRBJ2-7; no clear D gene. TRBV5-3 has ORF status, its function being uncertain. The CDR3 has 15 amino acids. Deletions cut 5 bases from V and 2 bases from J, with 17 bases between. The CDR3, as DNA: TGTGCCAGAAGTTCTTCACAGAATTCTACCTACGAGCAGTACTTC. Translating gives CARSSSQNSTYEQYF.

The chain employs TRBV4-3 and TRBJ2-1; 7 nucleotides agree with TRBD2. Trimming cost V 2 bases and J 6 bases; bases outside gene matches: 4. In germline, CDR1 is LGHNA, CDR2 YSLEER. This CDR3 is 14 amino acids long. DNA for the CDR3: TGCGCCAGCAGCCAATGGGGGGAGGGCAATGAGCAGTTCTTC. The encoded protein is CASSQWGEGNEQFF.

The chain uses TRBV27 and TRBJ2-7; 7 bases match TRBD1. V gave up 7 bases and J gave up 9 bases; unmatched junction bases: 6. Germline loops: CDR1 MNHEY, CDR2 SMNVEV (reference sequence). The CDR3 is 11 residues long. The CDR3 DNA sequence: TGTGCCAGCAAGTCGACAGGGTGGCAGTACTTC. Translated, it gives CASKSTGWQYF.

A single count supports this clone. The chain joins TRBV27 to TRBJ2-5, with TRBD2 identical over 9 bases. Germline V gives CDR1 MNHEY, CDR2 SMNVEV (reference sequence). The CDR3 has 16 amino acids. V shed 4 bases and J 2 bases; nucleotides not matched to a gene: 8. The CDR3 protein is CASSSLAGELQETQYF. CDR3 DNA sequence: TGTGCCAGCAGTTCCTTAGCGGGAGAGCTACAAGAGACCCAGTACTTC.

The V gene is TRBV4-1, the J gene TRBJ2-7; 7 bases are shared with TRBD1. The germline gives CDR1 MGHRA, CDR2 YSYEKL. J lost 2 bases, V lost 8 bases, and 12 bases had no gene match. The CDR3 length is 15 residues. DNA of the CDR3: TGCGCCAGCGGCGAAGACGGGCAGGGGGCCTACGAGCAGTACTTC. It codes for CASGEDGQGAYEQYF.

This rearrangement joins TRBV4-2 to TRBJ1-4; D may be TRBD1 (5 bases). V was cut by 2 bases and J by 6 bases, with 13 bases left in between. The CDR3 has 15 amino acids. The V gene's germline CDR1 is LGHNA and CDR2 YNFKEQ. This CDR3 reads CASSQRPGIYEKLFF. The CDR3 region has the DNA TGTGCCAGCAGCCAACGTCCAGGGATATATGAAAAACTGTTTTTT.